This is a list of T cell receptor beta chains from one sample in a study of T cells in Graves' hyperthyroidism and ophthalmopathy. TCRdb itself ran the multiplex PCR reads through MiXCR, one entry per CDR3 protein. Seen here are 30,000 to 35,000 distinct CDR3 sequences, around half observed once, and the top ten hold more than 25%. The sample comprised blood. The origin of the receptors is a woman aged 40 to 50 with Graves' ophthalmopathy. Both conserved end residues are part of each CDR3. The D gene is left open where the match is weak. Clone sizes are given selectively: once, few, many, or a class where the clone is expanded.

-	TRBV10-3	medium-sized	TRBJ2-7	TGTGCCATCAGTGACTCCAGCGGCTCCTACGAGCAGTACTTC	CAISDSSGSYEQYF
TRBD2	TRBV6-4	many	TRBJ2-3	TGTGCCAGCACCCCCGCGGGAGGTAGCACAGATACGCAGTATTTT	CASTPAGGSTDTQYF
-	TRBV12-3/TRBV12-4	-	TRBJ1-2	TGTGCCAGCAGCCTCAACAGGAGGAGTGGCTACATCTTC	CASSLNRRSGYIF
TRBD1	TRBV9	-	TRBJ1-3	TGTGCCAGCAGCGGGATGGACAGGGGAAACACCATATATTTT	CASSGMDRGNTIYF
-	TRBV7-8	-	TRBJ1-6	TGTGCCAGCAGCTTAGAACCCCCTTTACCCCTCCACTTT	CASSLEPPLPLHF
-	TRBV20-1	-	TRBJ1-2	TGCAGTGCTAGAGATGCGCAGGGCCCCTATGGCTACACCTTC	CSARDAQGPYGYTF
-	TRBV7-9	once	TRBJ2-7	TGTGCCAGCAGCTGGTCGTCGGCTGTGGAGCAGTACTTC	CASSWSSAVEQYF
TRBD2	TRBV29-1	-	TRBJ2-7	TGCAGCGGGAGTACCGGGACTAGCAACGAGCAGTACTTC	CSGSTGTSNEQYF
-	TRBV7-6	-	TRBJ2-7	TGTGCCGGCAGCTCCCGCTGGGGGCAGTACTTC	CAGSSRWGQYF
-	TRBV25-1	-	TRBJ1-3	TGTGCCAGCAGCGTTGAAGCCGGGGCTGGAAACACCATATATTTT	CASSVEAGAGNTIYF
-	TRBV7-3	few	TRBJ2-5	TGTGCCAGCAGCGGAATCCAGTACTTC	CASSGIQYF
-	TRBV29-1	-	TRBJ1-1	TGCAGCAGTGTGGACCCCCGCGGGGAAGCTTTCTTT	CSSVDPRGEAFF
-	TRBV12-3/TRBV12-4	-	TRBJ1-4	TGTGCCAGCAGTTCCAGGGGATCAACTAATGAAAAACTGTTTTTT	CASSSRGSTNEKLFF
TRBD2	TRBV7-9	medium-sized	TRBJ2-1	TGTGCCAGCAGCTTACCGCCTAGCGGGAGCATGGATGAGCAGTTCTTC	CASSLPPSGSMDEQFF
TRBD1	TRBV7-3	once	TRBJ1-2	TGTGCCAGCAGCTTAACTCCAGGGGGCGTCTATGGCTACACCTTC	CASSLTPGGVYGYTF
TRBD2	TRBV10-1	-	TRBJ2-1	TGCGCCAGCGGAAGCCCGGGACTAGCGGGTAACAATGAGCAGTTCTTC	CASGSPGLAGNNEQFF
-	TRBV4-2	many	TRBJ1-4	TGTGCCAGCAGCCCCGGGGGACACGGGTCTAATGAAAAACTGTTTTTT	CASSPGGHGSNEKLFF
TRBD2	TRBV6-1	many	TRBJ2-7	TGTGCCAGCAGTCGACTAGCGGAGGGGTCCTACGAGCAGTACTTC	CASSRLAEGSYEQYF
-	TRBV6-1	-	TRBJ1-1	TGTGCCAGCAGTGGGACTAGCGGGGGTGAAGCTTTCTTT	CASSGTSGGEAFF
TRBD1	TRBV6-6	many	TRBJ2-1	TGTGCCAGCCTTTCAGGGGGCATGGATGAGCAGTTCTTC	CASLSGGMDEQFF
-	TRBV28	few	TRBJ2-7	TGTGCCAGCAGGTTACCCTCGCCAGGCGCCTACGAGCAGTACTTC	CASRLPSPGAYEQYF
TRBD1	TRBV5-8	many	TRBJ1-2	TGTGCCAGCAGCGGGAGGGACAGTTCCTATGGCTACACCTTC	CASSGRDSSYGYTF
-	TRBV7-2	-	TRBJ1-5	TGTGCCAGCAGCCAGCGAAGTGCCCATCAGCCCCAGCATTTT	CASSQRSAHQPQHF
TRBD1	TRBV9	-	TRBJ1-1	TGTGTCAGCAGCGTTAACAGGGGTGATGCTTTCTTT	CVSSVNRGDAFF
-	TRBV5-6	-	TRBJ2-4	TGTGCCAGCAGCTTTGGGGCAGTCGGGAGAGAAGCCAAAAACATTCAGTACTTC	CASSFGAVGREAKNIQYF
-	TRBV2	many	TRBJ1-1	TGTGCCAGCAGTGAATCGGACCCGCGTGGCACTGAAGCTTTCTTT	CASSESDPRGTEAFF
-	TRBV27	-	TRBJ2-5	TGTGCCAGCAGTTTTGTTTTAGGGGACCAGTACTTC	CASSFVLGDQYF
TRBD1	TRBV24-1	-	TRBJ1-5	TGTGCCACCAGGGATTTGGGGACAGGCAATCAGCCCCAGCATTTT	CATRDLGTGNQPQHF
-	TRBV12-3/TRBV12-4	many	TRBJ1-3	TGTGCCAGCAGTTTGACCAGCTCTGGAAACACCATATATTTT	CASSLTSSGNTIYF
-	TRBV20-1	-	TRBJ2-7	TGCAGTGTTACCCAGGGGAACGAGCAGTACTTC	CSVTQGNEQYF
TRBD1	TRBV3-1	few	TRBJ1-1	TGTGCCAGCAGCCACCTGGGACAGGGGATGAACCTGGCCTCGAACACTGAAGCTTTCTTT	CASSHLGQGMNLASNTEAFF
TRBD1	TRBV2	many	TRBJ2-3	TGTGCCAGCACTGAAATCTCCGACAGGGCTGAGACAGATACGCAGTATTTT	CASTEISDRAETDTQYF
-	TRBV29-1	-	TRBJ1-5	TGCAGCGTTGAAGGCGGCCACCAAGAGACCCAGCATTTT	CSVEGGHQETQHF
-	TRBV6-5	few	TRBJ2-2	TGTGCCAGCGCGCGCCCAGGGTTCCGGAACACCGGGGAGCCGTTTTTT	CASARPGFRNTGEPFF
TRBD1	TRBV11-3	many	TRBJ2-1	TGTGCCAGCAGCTTATTTTTAGGGACAGAGCTCTACAATGAGCAGTTCTTC	CASSLFLGTELYNEQFF
TRBD1	TRBV5-1	-	TRBJ1-6	TGCGCCAGCAGCTTGACAGGGGGCGAAAATTCACCCCTCCACTTT	CASSLTGGENSPLHF
TRBD1	TRBV5-1	-	TRBJ2-7	TGCGCCAGCAGCTTAAATACAGGGGTCTACGAGCAGTACTTC	CASSLNTGVYEQYF
-	TRBV3-1	many	TRBJ1-5	TGTGCCAGCAGCCGAGGACAAGGGAGTAGCAATCAGCCCCAGCATTTT	CASSRGQGSSNQPQHF